This TCR beta chain is drawn from a study of OX40 agonist ivuxolimab in advanced cancers. Overall study: Patients in the trial were receiving intravenous ivuxolimab every 2 weeks, at doses of 0.01 to 10 mg/kg. The mean age was approximately 60 years, ranging from about 20 to 90, with approximately 85% of participants male.

The data were produced by immunoSEQ multiplex PCR, yet TCRdb's version contains in-frame clones alone and is incomplete. The data hold 63,000 or so clones, with about 90% observed a single time. Excluded were patients having autoimmune disease history or systemic immunosuppression. The CDR3 length is 15 residues. The ends lost 3 bases at V and 4 bases at J; junction bases unmatched: 5. Germline CDR1 SGHTA, CDR2 FQGTGA. This TCR was recovered from an adult with an advanced solid tumor such as melanoma, head and neck, liver or kidney cancer. Sequences were derived from CD4+ or CD8+ T cells sorted from blood, sampled in a trial of the OX40 agonist ivuxolimab. The genes are TRBV7-3 and TRBJ2-1, with 8 nucleotides matching TRBD2. CDR3 DNA sequence: TGTGCCAGCAGCTTCCTAGCGGGTCCATACAATGAGCAGTTCTTC. This translates into CASSFLAGPYNEQFF. Full variable domain (outside the CDR3, taken from reference TRBV7-3 and TRBJ2-1): GAGVSQTPSNKVTEKGKYVELRCDPISGHTALYWYRQSLGQGPEFLIYFQGTGAADDSGLPNDRFFAVRPEGSVSTLKIQRTERGDSAVYLCASSFLAGPYNEQFFGPGTRLTVL.